One sample yielded the 5 T cell receptor beta chains listed below, sequenced in a study of T cells in narcolepsy. TCRdb keeps only in-frame clones here, not all; method: immunoSEQ multiplex PCR. The sample has around 30,000 clones, roughly 90% seen once; the top ten hold approximately 1.2%. Sequenced material: CD45RA- memory CD4+ T cells from PBMCs. Every receptor here comes from a human donor with narcolepsy.

This chain links TRBV11-2 with TRBJ2-1; 7 bases are shared with TRBD2. The CDR3 runs 17 residues. With V trimmed by 1 base and J by 4 bases, 10 bases remained unmatched. Germline-derived CDR1 and CDR2 are SGHAT and FQNNGV. CDR3 in DNA: TGTGCCAGCAGCTTAGGAGGAGCGGGGTGGGGATACAATGAGCAGTTCTTC. This translates into CASSLGGAGWGYNEQFF.

The chain joins TRBV5-5 to TRBJ2-7; tentatively, D is TRBD1 (6 bases). The CDR3 totals 13 residues. Germline lookup yields CDR1 SGHKS and CDR2 YYEKEE (reference sequence). V lost 3 bases, J lost 3 bases, and 10 bases lay in between. CDR3 sequence reads: CASSSGQLYEQYF. The CDR3 bases are TGTGCCAGCAGCTCTGGACAGCTCTACGAGCAGTACTTC. The whole variable domain, filled in from reference TRBV5-5 and TRBJ2-7, reads DAGVTQSPTHLIKTRGQQVTLRCSPISGHKSVSWYQQVLGQGPQFIFQYYEKEERGRGNFPDRFSARQFPNYSSELNVNALLLGDSALYLCASSSGQLYEQYFGPGTRLTVT.

This chain connects TRBV21-1 to TRBJ2-3; the table's TRBD2 call for D was not verified on the DNA. TRBV21-1 constitutes a pseudogene. The CDR3 is 19 amino acids. Here the CDR3 reads CASSKAGLAGAPFTGTQYF. In nucleotides, the CDR3 is TGTGCCAGCAGCAAAGCCGGCCTAGCGGGGGCCCCGTTCACGGGTACGCAGTATTTT.

The genes are TRBV18 and TRBJ2-5; D uncertain. Trimming removed 0 bases at V and 2 bases at J, with 10 bases between. Germline CDR1 KGHSH, CDR2 LQKENI. The CDR3 totals 15 residues. CDR3 sequence (DNA): TGTGCCAGCTCACCACCTATGAGTCGGCAAGAGACCCAGTACTTC. Its protein product is CASSPPMSRQETQYF.

V usage is TRBV5-1 and J usage is TRBJ1-1, with a tentative D call TRBD1 (6 bases). The CDR3 spans 14 residues. The V end lost 7 bases, the J end lost 3 bases, and 16 bases lay between the germline ends. Germline CDR1 reads SGHRS; CDR2 reads YFSETQ. CDR3 nucleotides: TGCGCCAGCGCAATAGGGGGGAAGGACACTGAAGCTTTCTTT. It is translated as CASAIGGKDTEAFF.